The sequence of this TCR beta chain was determined in a study of OX40 agonist ivuxolimab in advanced cancers. Study-level information: An agonistic human IgG2 monoclonal antibody against OX40 (CD134) was given. Among those treated, three patients had partial responses, one with hepatocellular carcinoma and two with cutaneous melanoma.

Trimming left V 4 bases short and J 0 bases short, with 13 bases between. Germline V gene lookup returns CDR1 SGHRS and CDR2 YFSETQ. The CDR3 consists of 16 residues. Findings and caveats of the study: At 0.1 to 3.0 mg/kg and by week 6, CD4+ and CD8+ T cells in the blood had expanded clonally. In a subset of nonresponders, normalized T-cell clonal expansion was also low.

On this clone: Its antigen is unidentified.

The method was immunoSEQ multiplex PCR; TCRdb's version includes in-frame clones alone and lacks a portion of them. Altogether 82,000 or so clones are present, about nine tenths being singletons, with the ten largest covering over 0.55%. V and J are TRBV5-1 and TRBJ1-4; TRBD1 might be the D (5 bases). The origin of this receptor is an adult with an advanced solid tumor such as melanoma, head and neck, liver or kidney cancer. The sample was CD4+ or CD8+ T cells sorted from blood, taken in a trial of the OX40 agonist ivuxolimab. The CDR3 DNA sequence: TGCGCCAGCAGCCCAGTGCCAGGGTCAACTAATGAAAAACTGTTTTTT. Translating it yields CASSPVPGSTNEKLFF.